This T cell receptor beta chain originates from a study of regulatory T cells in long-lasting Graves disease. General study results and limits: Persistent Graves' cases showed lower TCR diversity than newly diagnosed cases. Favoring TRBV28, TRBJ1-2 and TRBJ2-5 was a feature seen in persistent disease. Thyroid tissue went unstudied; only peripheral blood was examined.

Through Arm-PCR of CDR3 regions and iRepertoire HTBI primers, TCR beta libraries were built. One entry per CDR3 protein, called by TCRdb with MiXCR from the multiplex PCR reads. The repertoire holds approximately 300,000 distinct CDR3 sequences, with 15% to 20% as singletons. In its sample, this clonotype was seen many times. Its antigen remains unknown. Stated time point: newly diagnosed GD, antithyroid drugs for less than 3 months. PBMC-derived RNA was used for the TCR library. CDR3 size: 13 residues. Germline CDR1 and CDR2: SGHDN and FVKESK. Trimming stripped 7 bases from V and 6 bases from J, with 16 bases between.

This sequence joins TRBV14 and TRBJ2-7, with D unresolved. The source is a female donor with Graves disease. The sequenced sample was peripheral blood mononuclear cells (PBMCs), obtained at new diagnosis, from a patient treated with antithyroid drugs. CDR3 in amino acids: CASTVAPQGEQYF. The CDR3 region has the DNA TGTGCCAGCACCGTTGCCCCACAAGGCGAGCAGTACTTC.